The entry below describes one T cell receptor (beta chain). The antigen remains unidentified. This CDR3 contains 15 residues. Germline values: CDR1 PRHDT, CDR2 FYEKMQ (reference sequence). Trimming cost V 3 bases and J 0 bases; bases outside gene matches: 3. CD8 cells classed as naive were CD45RO-negative and positively selected for CCR7, excluding terminally differentiated effector memory CD45RA+ cells. All the donors were Caucasian adults who lived in Nashville, Tennessee. This sample is drawn from a study of shared clonotypes between healthy human individuals. Study outcomes and limitations: Genetic and exposure-history diversity was limited by the few donors.

The assay used deep level. Study processing details: Junction-only sequences without quality scores were provided by ImmunoSEQ, so filtering was different. Method: immunoSEQ multiplex PCR; TCRdb's copy keeps in-frame clones and lacks some. V and J calls and clone size are given by that table; D and trimming were obtained from the DNA. The data hold some 2,000,000 clones, with approximately 95% observed a single time. The sequence derives from a man between 18 and 29 years old in good health. V usage is TRBV13 and J usage is TRBJ2-3; 7 nucleotides agree with TRBD1. Material: naive CD8+ T cells sorted from blood. CDR3 protein: CASSFDRASTDTQYF. In nucleotides, the CDR3 is TGTGCCAGCAGCTTCGACAGGGCTAGCACAGATACGCAGTATTTT.